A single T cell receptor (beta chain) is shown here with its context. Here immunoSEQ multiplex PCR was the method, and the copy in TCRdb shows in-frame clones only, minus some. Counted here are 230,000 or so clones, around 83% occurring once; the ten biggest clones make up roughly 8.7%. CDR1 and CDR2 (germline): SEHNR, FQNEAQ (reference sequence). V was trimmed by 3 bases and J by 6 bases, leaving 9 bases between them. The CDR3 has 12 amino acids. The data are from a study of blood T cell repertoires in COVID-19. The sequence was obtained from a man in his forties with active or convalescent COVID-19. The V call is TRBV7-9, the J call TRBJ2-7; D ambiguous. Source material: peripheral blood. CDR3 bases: TGTGCCAGCAGCTTTAAGTCCGGCGAGCAGTACTTC. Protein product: CASSFKSGEQYF. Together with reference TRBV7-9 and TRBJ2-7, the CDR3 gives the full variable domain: DTGVSQNPRHKITKRGQNVTFRCDPISEHNRLYWYRQTLGQGPEFLTYFQNEAQLEKSRLLSDRFSAERPKGSFSTLEIQRTEQGDSAMYLCASSFKSGEQYFGPGTRLTVT.